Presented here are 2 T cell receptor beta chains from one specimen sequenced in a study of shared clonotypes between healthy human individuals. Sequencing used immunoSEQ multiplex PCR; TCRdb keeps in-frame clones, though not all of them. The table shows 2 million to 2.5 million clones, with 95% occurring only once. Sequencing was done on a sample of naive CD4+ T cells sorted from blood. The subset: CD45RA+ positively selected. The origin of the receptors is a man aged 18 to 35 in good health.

CDR3 in amino acids: CASSVQGRGTQYF. The DNA for the CDR3 is TGTGCCAGCAGCGTACAGGGGCGGGGGACCCAGTACTTC. J is TRBJ2-5 and V is TRBV9; D is tentatively TRBD1 or TRBD2 (6 bases each). This CDR3 has 13 amino acids. Germline V gene lookup returns CDR1 SGDLS and CDR2 YYNGEE. V lost 1 base and J lost 7, with 11 bases in between.

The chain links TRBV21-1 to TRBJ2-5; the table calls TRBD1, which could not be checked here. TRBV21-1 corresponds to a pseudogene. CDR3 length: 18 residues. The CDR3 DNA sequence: TGTGCCAGCAGCAAGGAACAGGGGGCCGCTCCCTCCCAAGAGACCCAGTACTTC. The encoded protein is CASSKEQGAAPSQETQYF.